Each of the 20 T cell receptor beta chains below was sequenced from the same sample in a study of blood T cell repertoires in COVID-19 (dated by TCRdb to about 2020). The library was produced with the immunoSEQ multiplex PCR assay. Sourced from immuneACCESS, this table was stored by TCRdb with only in-frame sequences that have V and J called. A share of the clones is absent; for the studies checked, an unresolved V gene accounts for under half, and the remainder has no known explanation. The table for this sample lists 25,000 to 30,000 clones; approximately 84% of them were counted only once. The ten top clones hold more than 45% of the sample. Sequencing was done on a sample of peripheral blood. The origin of the receptors is a man over 45 with active or convalescent COVID-19.

This chain connects TRBV5-1 to TRBJ2-1; TRBD1 is a possible D gene (6 bases). The CDR3 totals 14 residues. Germline-derived CDR1 and CDR2 are SGHRS and YFSETQ. V was clipped by 4 bases and J by 6 bases, with 14 bases between them. Here the CDR3 DNA reads TGCGCCAGCAGCCCGTGGACAGATTTCAATGAGCAGTTCTTC. It encodes CASSPWTDFNEQFF.

This sequence joins TRBV5-1 and TRBJ1-3; perhaps TRBD1 as D (5 bases). The CDR3 extends over 15 amino acids. The V gene's germline CDR1 is SGHRS and CDR2 YFSETQ. Trimming pared 0 bases from V and 3 bases from J, leaving 10 bases between. CDR3 loop: CASSLAQGGGNTIYF. In nucleotides, the CDR3 is TGCGCCAGCAGCTTGGCCCAGGGCGGTGGAAACACCATATATTTT.

This clone was counted once. The chain employs TRBV7-9 and TRBJ2-6, with D possibly TRBD1 on 6 matching bases. Looked up from germline, CDR1 is SEHNR and CDR2 is FQNEAQ (reference sequence). The CDR3 extends over 17 amino acids. V gave up 5 bases and J gave up 6 bases, with 20 bases separating them. The chain's CDR3 is CASSNLTGNLVANVLTF. The CDR3 DNA reads TGTGCCAGCAGCAACCTAACAGGGAACTTGGTGGCCAACGTCCTGACTTTC.

The V call is TRBV4-1, the J call TRBJ2-7; D is unresolved. CDR3 length equals 15 residues. Germline V gene data show CDR1 as MGHRA and CDR2 as YSYEKL. V was pared by 4 bases and J by 9 bases, with 22 bases between. The CDR3 DNA reads TGCGCCAGCAGCCCTCCCTTACGAGCAGGTGGCAGGCAGTACTTC. Its translation is CASSPPLRAGGRQYF.

The V gene is TRBV11-2, the J gene TRBJ2-5; TRBD1 matches at 9 bases. With 5 bases clipped from V and 4 bases from J, the junction kept 8 bases outside the gene matches. The CDR3 is 15 residues long. Germline values: CDR1 SGHAT, CDR2 FQNNGV. The DNA for the CDR3 is TGTGCCAGCAGCCCGCGACAGGGGGTGAGAGAGACCCAGTACTTC. This codes for CASSPRQGVRETQYF.

V is TRBV29-1 and J is TRBJ2-7; 9 bases line up with TRBD2. This CDR3 spans 14 amino acids. With 2 bases clipped from V and 2 bases from J, the junction kept 4 bases outside the gene matches. CDR1 is SQVTM, CDR2 ANQGSEA, per germline. CDR3 coding DNA: TGCAGCGTTGAACTAGCGGGACTTACCTACGAGCAGTACTTC. As protein: CSVELAGLTYEQYF.

This chain joins TRBV11-2 and TRBJ1-5; D gene uncertain. The germline V gene encodes CDR1 SGHAT and CDR2 FQNNGV. The CDR3 contains 14 residues. V lost 5 bases and J 5 bases, leaving 13 bases between the germline ends. CDR3 protein: CASSPYSMYQPQHF. The CDR3 DNA reads TGTGCCAGCAGCCCCTACTCGATGTATCAGCCCCAGCATTTT.

This clone was observed a handful of times. This chain links TRBV27 with TRBJ1-2; D unclear. The CDR3 extends over 13 amino acids. V was clipped by 2 bases and J by 7 bases, with 11 bases between them. CDR1 and CDR2 from the germline V gene are MNHEY and SMNVEV (reference sequence). As DNA, the CDR3 is TGTGCCAGCAGTTTAATCGGGGTCAGTGGCTACACCTTC. Translated: CASSLIGVSGYTF.

The chain uses TRBV11-3 and TRBJ2-3, with 7 bases that match TRBD2. J lost 2 bases, V lost 4 bases, and 9 bases had no gene match. The germline V gene has CDR1 SGHNT and CDR2 YENEEA. This CDR3 has 16 residues. The CDR3 reads CASSSTLAPYTDTQYF. CDR3 coding DNA: TGTGCCAGCAGCTCGACACTAGCGCCTTACACAGATACGCAGTATTTT.

J is TRBJ1-2 and V is TRBV30, with 10 bases matching TRBD1. The V and J ends lost 5 bases and 2 bases, in that order; junction bases with no gene match: 8. CDR3 length: 15 residues. The germline V gene encodes CDR1 GTSNPN and CDR2 SVGIG (reference sequence). CDR3: CAWRGQGDRNYGYTF. In nucleotides, the CDR3 is TGTGCCTGGCGAGGACAGGGGGACCGAAACTATGGCTACACCTTC.

This chain connects TRBV19 to TRBJ2-1; TRBD2 matches at 10 bases. CDR1 is LNHDA and CDR2 is SQIVND in the germline V gene (reference sequence). The V and J ends lost 5 bases and 7 bases, in that order; junction bases with no gene match: 8. This CDR3 is built from 15 residues. As DNA, the CDR3 is TGTGCCAGTAGTTTCCAGCGGGAGGGCCTAAATGAGCAGTTCTTC. Protein sequence: CASSFQREGLNEQFF.

J is TRBJ2-7 and V is TRBV5-1; 13 bases match TRBD2. Germline V gives CDR1 SGHRS, CDR2 YFSETQ. CDR3 length equals 14 residues. The V gene end was trimmed by 3 bases and the J gene end by 7 bases; junction bases not matched to a gene: 4. The CDR3 coding sequence is TGCGCCAGCAGCTGGACTAGCGGGGGAGGGGAGCAGTACTTC. Protein product: CASSWTSGGGEQYF.

CDR3 loop: CAKAEVAGVETQYF. Here the CDR3 DNA reads TGTGCCAAGGCGGAGGTAGCGGGAGTAGAGACCCAGTACTTC. This rearrangement joins TRBV10-3 to TRBJ2-5; 9 bases fit TRBD2. V lost 10 bases and J lost 4; bases outside the gene matches: 10. Germline CDR1 reads ENHRY; CDR2 reads SYGVKD. The length of the CDR3 is 14 residues.

This clone was counted a single time. The chain links TRBV6-1 to TRBJ2-1; D remains unclear. Between the trimmed V and J ends, which lost 0 bases and 4 bases, there was a span of 10 bases. The CDR3 consists of 15 residues. Germline CDR1 reads MNHNS; CDR2 reads SASEGT. The CDR3 loop reads CASSEAPGDYNEQFF. The CDR3 nucleotides are TGTGCCAGCAGTGAAGCCCCCGGAGATTACAATGAGCAGTTCTTC.

The chain links TRBV27 to TRBJ2-5; 7 positions agree with TRBD1. This CDR3 comprises 16 residues. The J segment lost 1 base and the V segment lost 6 bases, leaving 11 bases of the junction unmatched. From germline, CDR1 is MNHEY and CDR2 SMNVEV (reference sequence). CDR3 nucleotide sequence: TGTGCCAGCAGCCAGACGCTCAGGGGGTTCCAAGAGACCCAGTACTTC. Translation: CASSQTLRGFQETQYF.

The chain couples TRBV21-1 to TRBJ2-1; TRBD2 reflects the table's D call only, with no check against the DNA. TRBV21-1 is termed a pseudogene. This CDR3 is 13 amino acids long. The CDR3 DNA follows: TGTGCCAGCAGGCAAAGTAGCGGCAATGAGCAGTTCTTC. This codes for CASRQSSGNEQFF.

The chain is built from TRBV5-4 and TRBJ2-7; 8 nucleotides agree with TRBD1. The V and J ends lost 3 bases and 4 bases, in that order; junction bases with no gene match: 6. CDR3 length equals 14 residues. CDR1 SGHNT and CDR2 YYREEE come from the germline V gene (reference sequence). CDR3: CASSSGQGRYEQYF. CDR3 nucleotides: TGTGCCAGCAGCTCAGGACAGGGACGGTACGAGCAGTACTTC. The whole variable domain, filled in from reference TRBV5-4 and TRBJ2-7, reads ETGVTQSPTHLIKTRGQQVTLRCSSQSGHNTVSWYQQALGQGPQFIFQYYREEENGRGNFPPRFSGLQFPNYSSELNVNALELDDSALYLCASSSGQGRYEQYFGPGTRLTVT.

This chain connects TRBV24-1 to TRBJ2-2, with 8 bases fitting TRBD2. CDR1 and CDR2 from the germline V gene are KGHDR and SFDVKD. The CDR3 has 16 residues. The J segment lost 6 bases and the V segment lost 3 bases, leaving 8 bases of the junction unmatched. The chain's CDR3 is CATSDPRPGGAGELFF. The CDR3 DNA reads as TGTGCCACCAGTGATCCCCGACCGGGGGGGGCCGGGGAGCTGTTTTTT.

J is TRBJ2-3 and V is TRBV11-3; D is unresolved. The germline gives CDR1 SGHNT, CDR2 YENEEA. This CDR3 contains 13 residues. The ends were cut back, 0 bases at V and 3 bases at J, with 4 bases in the middle. This chain's CDR3 is CASSLDSTDTQYF. For the CDR3, the DNA is TGTGCCAGCAGCTTAGATTCGACAGATACGCAGTATTTT.

The V call is TRBV7-7, the J call TRBJ2-2; a possible D gene is TRBD2 (5 bases). Germline V gene data show CDR1 as SSHAT and CDR2 as FNYEAQ (reference sequence). The CDR3 runs 15 residues. Deletions cut 5 bases from V and 5 bases from J, with 15 bases between. In DNA form, the CDR3 reads TGTGCCAGCAGCGCATCCAGCGGAGCGACCGGGGAGCTGTTTTTT. As protein: CASSASSGATGELFF.